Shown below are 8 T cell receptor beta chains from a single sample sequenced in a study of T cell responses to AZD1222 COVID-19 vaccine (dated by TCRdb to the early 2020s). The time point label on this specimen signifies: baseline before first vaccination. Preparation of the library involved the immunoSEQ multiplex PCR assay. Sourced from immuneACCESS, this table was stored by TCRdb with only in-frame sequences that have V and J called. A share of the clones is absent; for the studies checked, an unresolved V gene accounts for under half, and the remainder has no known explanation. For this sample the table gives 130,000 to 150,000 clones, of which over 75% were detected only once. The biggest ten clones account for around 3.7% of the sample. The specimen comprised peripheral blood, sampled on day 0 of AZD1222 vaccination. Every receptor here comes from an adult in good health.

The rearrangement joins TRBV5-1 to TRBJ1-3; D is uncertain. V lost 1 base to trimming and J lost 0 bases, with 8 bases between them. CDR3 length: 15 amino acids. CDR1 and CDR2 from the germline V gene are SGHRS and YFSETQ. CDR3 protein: CASSLLGYSGNTIYF. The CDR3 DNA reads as TGCGCCAGCAGCTTGCTAGGATACTCTGGAAACACCATATATTTT.

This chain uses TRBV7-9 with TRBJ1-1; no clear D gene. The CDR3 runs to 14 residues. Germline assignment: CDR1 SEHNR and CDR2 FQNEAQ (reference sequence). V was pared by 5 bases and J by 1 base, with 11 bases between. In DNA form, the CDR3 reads TGTGCCAGCAGCGTTGAGACTACGAACACTGAAGCTTTCTTT. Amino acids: CASSVETTNTEAFF.

The CDR3 DNA is TGTGCCAGCAGCTACGTCGACAGGGGGATCTACGAGCAGTACTTC. It is translated as CASSYVDRGIYEQYF. This chain connects TRBV7-9 to TRBJ2-7, with 9 bases lining up with TRBD1. J gave up 3 bases and V 4 bases, and 7 bases lay outside the gene matches. The CDR3 is 15 amino acids. Germline V CDR1 and CDR2: SEHNR, FQNEAQ (reference sequence).

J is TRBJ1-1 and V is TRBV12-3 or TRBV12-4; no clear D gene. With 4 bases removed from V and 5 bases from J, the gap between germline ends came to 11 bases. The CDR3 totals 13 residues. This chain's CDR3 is CASSWAVGTEAFF. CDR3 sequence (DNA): TGTGCCAGCAGTTGGGCAGTCGGGACTGAAGCTTTCTTT.

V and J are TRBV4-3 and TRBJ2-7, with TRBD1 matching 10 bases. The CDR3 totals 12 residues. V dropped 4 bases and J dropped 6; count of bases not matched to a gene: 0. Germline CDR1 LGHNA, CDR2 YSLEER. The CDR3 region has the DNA TGCGCCAGCAGCCGGACAGGGGGCGAGCAGTACTTC. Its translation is CASSRTGGEQYF.

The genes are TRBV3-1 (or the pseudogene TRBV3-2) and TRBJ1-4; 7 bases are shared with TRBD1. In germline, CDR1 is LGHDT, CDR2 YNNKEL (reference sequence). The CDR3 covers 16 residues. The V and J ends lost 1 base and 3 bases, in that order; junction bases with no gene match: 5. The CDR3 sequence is CASSQGSGTANEKLFF. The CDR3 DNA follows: TGTGCCAGCAGCCAAGGATCCGGGACAGCTAATGAAAAACTGTTTTTT.

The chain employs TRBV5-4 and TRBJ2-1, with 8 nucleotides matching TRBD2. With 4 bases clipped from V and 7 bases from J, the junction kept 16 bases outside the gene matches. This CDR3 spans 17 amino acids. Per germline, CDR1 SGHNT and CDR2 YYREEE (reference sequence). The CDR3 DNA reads TGTGCCAGCAGCCCGGGGTTGGTGACTAGCGTCTTAAATGAGCAGTTCTTC. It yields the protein CASSPGLVTSVLNEQFF.

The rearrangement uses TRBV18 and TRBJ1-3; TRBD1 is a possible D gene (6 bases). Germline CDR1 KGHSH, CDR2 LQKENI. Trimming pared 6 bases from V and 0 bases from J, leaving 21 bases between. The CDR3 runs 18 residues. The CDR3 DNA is TGTGCCAGCTCCCAATACAACAGGGCCCTGGACTCTGGAAACACCATATATTTT. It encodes CASSQYNRALDSGNTIYF.